Below, one T cell receptor beta chain is given with its context. The antigen remains undetermined. These data come from a study of cytotoxic CD8 clonotypes in ibrutinib-treated CLL. Turning to the study itself: The patient breakdown showed roughly 10 relapsed/refractory and some 14 treatment-naive cases, with under 18 IGHV unmutated. Productive templates per sample averaged almost 260,000; productive rearrangements, about 89,000.

Clones were read by immunoSEQ multiplex PCR, and TCRdb kept only the in-frame ones, dropping some. The sample holds about 57,000 clones, approximately 60% seen once. Germline V gene lookup returns CDR1 LNHDA and CDR2 SQIVND (reference sequence). Trimming took off 6 bases at V and 2 bases at J, with 10 bases between the two ends. CDR3 length: 13 amino acids. Study-level findings and limits: Public clonotypes showed up rarely, and on treatment they shrank or held steady. Clonality was higher at ibrutinib response and returned toward baseline at progression.

This chain joins TRBV19 and TRBJ1-1; D ambiguous. The receptor's source is a human donor with chronic lymphocytic leukemia. The sample consisted of PBMCs, taken after 24 months of ibrutinib treatment. The CDR3, as DNA: TGTGCCAGTAGGGGTTCGGGAAACACTGAAGCTTTCTTT. The encoded protein is CASRGSGNTEAFF.